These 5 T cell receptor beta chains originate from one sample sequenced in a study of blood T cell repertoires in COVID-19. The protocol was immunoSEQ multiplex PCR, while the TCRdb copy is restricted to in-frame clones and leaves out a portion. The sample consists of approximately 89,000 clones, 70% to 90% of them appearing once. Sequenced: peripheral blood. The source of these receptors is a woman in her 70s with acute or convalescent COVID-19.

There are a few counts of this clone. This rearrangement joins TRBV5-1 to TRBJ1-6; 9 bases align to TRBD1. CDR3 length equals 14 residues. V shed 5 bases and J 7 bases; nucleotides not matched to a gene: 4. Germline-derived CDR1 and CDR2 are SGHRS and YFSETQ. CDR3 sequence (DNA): TGCGCCAGCAGTTCCGGGACAGGGAATTCACCCCTCCACTTT. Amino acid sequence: CASSSGTGNSPLHF. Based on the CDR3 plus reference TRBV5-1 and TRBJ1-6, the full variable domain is KAGVTQTPRYLIKTRGQQVTLSCSPISGHRSVSWYQQTPGQGLQFLFEYFSETQRNKGNFPGRFSGRQFSNSRSEMNVSTLELGDSALYLCASSSGTGNSPLHFGNGTRLTVT.

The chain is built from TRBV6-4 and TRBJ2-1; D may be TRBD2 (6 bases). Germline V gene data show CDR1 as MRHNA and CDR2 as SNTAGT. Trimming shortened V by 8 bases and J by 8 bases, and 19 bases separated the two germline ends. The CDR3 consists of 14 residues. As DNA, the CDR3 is TGTGCCAGCCAGTTGCGGGGCCCGCCGGATGAGCAGTTCTTC. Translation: CASQLRGPPDEQFF.

In nucleotides, the CDR3 is TGTGCCAGCTCCTTTGAGGGCGAAAAACTGTTTTTT. Translated: CASSFEGEKLFF. The gene calls are TRBV5-4 and TRBJ1-4; D ambiguous. V lost 7 bases and J 8 bases, leaving 12 bases between the germline ends. The CDR3 totals 12 residues. From germline, CDR1 is SGHNT and CDR2 YYREEE (reference sequence).

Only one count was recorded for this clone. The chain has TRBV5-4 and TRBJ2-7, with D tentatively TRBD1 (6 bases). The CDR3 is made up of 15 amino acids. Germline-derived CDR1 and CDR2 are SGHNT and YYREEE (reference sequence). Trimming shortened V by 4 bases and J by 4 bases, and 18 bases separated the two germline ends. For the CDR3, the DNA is TGTGCCAGCAGCCAACAGGGCGAAAAGGGATACGAGCAGTACGTC. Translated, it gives CASSQQGEKGYEQYV.

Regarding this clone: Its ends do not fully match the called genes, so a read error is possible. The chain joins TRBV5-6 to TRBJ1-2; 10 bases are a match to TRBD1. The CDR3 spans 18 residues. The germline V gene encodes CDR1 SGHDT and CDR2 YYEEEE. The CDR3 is CASSFFGGTGVGIYGYTF. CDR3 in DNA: TGTGCCAGCAGCTTTTTTGGTGGGACAGGGGTCGGGATCTATGGCTATACCTTC.